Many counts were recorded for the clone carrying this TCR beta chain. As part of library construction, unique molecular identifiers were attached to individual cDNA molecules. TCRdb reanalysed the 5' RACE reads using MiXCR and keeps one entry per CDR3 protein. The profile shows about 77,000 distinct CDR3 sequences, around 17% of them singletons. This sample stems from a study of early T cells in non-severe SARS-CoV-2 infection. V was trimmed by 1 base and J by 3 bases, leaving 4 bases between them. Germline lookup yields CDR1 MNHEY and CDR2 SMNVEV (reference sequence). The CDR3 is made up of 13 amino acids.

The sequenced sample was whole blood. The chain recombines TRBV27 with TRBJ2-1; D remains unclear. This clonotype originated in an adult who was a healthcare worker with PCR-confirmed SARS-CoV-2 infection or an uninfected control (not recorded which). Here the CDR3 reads CASSLYRYNEQFF. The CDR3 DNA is TGTGCCAGCAGTTTATACCGCTACAATGAGCAGTTCTTC.